This T cell receptor beta chain was captured in a study of T cells in Graves' hyperthyroidism and ophthalmopathy. The source material, RNA transcripts, was used to amplify TCR beta CDR3 regions. Carried out on the TCR CDR3, a first-round RT-PCR used the HTBI primer set. TCRdb redid the calling of the multiplex PCR reads with MiXCR, one entry per CDR3 protein. The table lists hundreds of thousands of distinct CDR3 sequences, approximately 25% of them singletons. Germline V gene data show CDR1 as SNHLY and CDR2 as FYNNEI. V was cut by 4 bases and J by 5 bases, with 9 bases left in between. The CDR3 runs 12 residues.

The sequenced sample consisted of blood. The V and J genes are TRBV2 and TRBJ2-7; no clear D. The sequence was collected from a woman aged 30 to 39 with Graves' ophthalmopathy. The CDR3 region is CASSGSGHEQYF. Here the CDR3 DNA reads TGTGCCAGCAGTGGTTCTGGGCACGAGCAGTACTTC. The full variable domain, its missing parts supplied by reference TRBV2 and TRBJ2-7, is EPEVTQTPSHQVTQMGQEVILRCVPISNHLYFYWYRQILGQKVEFLVSFYNNEISEKSEIFDDQFSVERPDGSNFTLKIRSTKLEDSAMYFCASSGSGHEQYFGPGTRLTVT.